One sample yielded the 10 T cell receptor beta chains listed below, sequenced in a study of T cells after yellow fever vaccination. TCRdb used MiXCR to reprocess the 5' RACE reads, holding one entry per CDR3 protein. Among about 14,000 distinct CDR3 sequences listed, approximately 7% were seen once. The sequences come from PBMCs, either bulk or a sorted T-cell subset (CD4+, CD8+, memory, or dextramer-sorted; not recorded which), collected on the day of the yellow fever booster vaccination. Source of these receptors: a man aged 18 to 30 who received the YFV17D yellow fever vaccine.

Sample share makes this clonotype medium-sized (0.01 to 0.1%). V gene TRBV5-1 combines with J gene TRBJ2-2, with TRBD2 matching over 7 bases. The ends lost 4 bases at V and 0 bases at J; junction bases unmatched: 3. Germline-derived CDR1 and CDR2 are SGHRS and YFSETQ. This CDR3 region has 15 residues. For the CDR3, the DNA is TGCGCCAGCAGCCCGAGCGGGACGAACACCGGGGAGCTGTTTTTT. Amino acid sequence: CASSPSGTNTGELFF.

The sample holds many counts of this clonotype. The rearrangement links TRBV20-1 to TRBJ1-1; D is unclear. V was trimmed by 6 bases and J by 10 bases, leaving 21 bases between them. Germline values: CDR1 DFQATT, CDR2 SNEGSKA (reference sequence). This CDR3 contains 13 residues. The CDR3 bases are TGCAGTGCCTCAAAAGGCATTGGGCTCGGAGCTTTCTTT. It encodes CSASKGIGLGAFF.

This clonotype was seen repeatedly, ten times or more. The rearrangement links TRBV7-2 to TRBJ2-5; D tentatively reads TRBD1 or TRBD2 (6 bases each). Germline values: CDR1 SGHTA, CDR2 FQGNSA. This CDR3 has 13 amino acids. Trimming removed 6 bases at V and 1 base at J, with 9 bases between. CDR3 sequence reads: CASSRGVQETQYF. DNA of the CDR3: TGTGCCAGCAGTAGGGGGGTCCAAGAGACCCAGTACTTC.

By proportion, this clonotype is medium-sized (0.01 to 0.1%). The rearrangement joins TRBV20-1 to TRBJ2-7, with 9 bases aligning to TRBD2. The V and J ends lost 5 bases and 6 bases, in that order; junction bases with no gene match: 8. Germline V gene sequence: CDR1 DFQATT, CDR2 SNEGSKA (reference sequence). The CDR3 has 13 residues. The CDR3 DNA reads as TGCAGTGCTGGTCGCGGGGGGGCAGGCGAGCAGTACTTC. It specifies CSAGRGGAGEQYF.

This clonotype was counted at least ten times. The rearrangement joins TRBV4-3 to TRBJ2-3; D possibly corresponds to TRBD2 (7 bases). V shed 6 bases and J shed 1 base, with 14 bases lying between them. The CDR3 sequence is 15 residues long. Germline CDR1 LGHNA, CDR2 YSLEER. CDR3 sequence (DNA): TGCGCCAGCAGTCGAGGGGGGGTAGGCACAGATACGCAGTATTTT. Amino acids: CASSRGGVGTDTQYF.

This clonotype is classed as medium-sized. The V and J genes are TRBV11-3 and TRBJ2-2, with 11 bases aligning to TRBD2. The V gene end was trimmed by 5 bases and the J gene end by 7 bases; junction bases not matched to a gene: 3. The CDR3 spans 14 residues. Germline CDR1 and CDR2: SGHNT and YENEEA. The CDR3 region has the DNA TGTGCCAGCAGCGGGGGACTAGCGGACGGGGAGCTGTTTTTT. Its protein is CASSGGLADGELFF.

The chain employs TRBV4-3 and TRBJ1-4, with D possibly TRBD1 on 6 matching bases. Looked up from germline, CDR1 is LGHNA and CDR2 is YSLEER. CDR3 size: 14 residues. Deletions cut 4 bases from V and 0 bases from J, with 6 bases between. In DNA form, the CDR3 reads TGCGCCAGCAGCCGGGACACAACTAATGAAAAACTGTTTTTT. Translating gives CASSRDTTNEKLFF.

In its sample, this clonotype is medium-sized. The chain carries TRBV5-1 and TRBJ2-2, with 9 bases that match TRBD1. Looked up from germline, CDR1 is SGHRS and CDR2 is YFSETQ. J lost 6 bases, V lost 9 bases, and 12 bases had no gene match. The CDR3 consists of 15 residues. As DNA, the CDR3 is TGCGCCACAACCCCGGGACAGGGCAGTCCCGGGGAGCTGTTTTTT. Protein product: CATTPGQGSPGELFF.

This clonotype was observed many times. V gene TRBV4-3 combines with J gene TRBJ2-6; TRBD1 or TRBD2 may be the D gene (5 bases each). Germline V gene lookup returns CDR1 LGHNA and CDR2 YSLEER. V lost 1 base, J lost 0 bases, and 10 bases lay in between. The CDR3 sequence is 17 residues long. The CDR3 here is CASSQVVGTSGANVLTF. CDR3 DNA sequence: TGCGCCAGCAGCCAAGTAGTCGGGACCTCTGGGGCCAACGTCCTGACTTTC.

This clonotype was picked up many times. The J gene is TRBJ2-5, the V gene TRBV25-1, with TRBD1 matching 9 bases. CDR1 is MGHDK, CDR2 SYGVNS, per germline. With V trimmed by 8 bases and J by 5 bases, 21 bases remained unmatched. There are 18 residues in the CDR3. The CDR3 DNA reads as TGTGCCAGCTTTCTCCCCCCTCTAACAGGGGGCCCCCAGGAGACCCAGTACTTC. As protein: CASFLPPLTGGPQETQYF.